Listed below are T cell receptor beta chains from one sample, sequenced in a study of blood T cell repertoires in COVID-19. The repertoire was sequenced with immunoSEQ multiplex PCR; TCRdb's copy has only in-frame clones and lacks some. Of around 280,000 clones listed, 75% to 90% are singletons. The sequenced sample consisted of PBMCs or T cells enriched from blood (not recorded which). The receptors stem from a woman aged 40 to 49 who had recovered from COVID-19. Each CDR3 is given with its conserved first and last residue. Fields, in order: J gene, V gene, CDR3 length, clone size, D gene, CDR3 DNA, CDR3 protein. D genes are given only for firm matches. Size tells how often a clone was seen (once, few, many) or the class of an expanded clone, and some rows leave it out.

j_call: TRBJ2-7; v_call: TRBV4-1; cdr3_length: 17; clone_size: once; d_call: TRBD2; cdr3_nt: TGCGCCAGCAGCCAAGAAGTTATAGGACTAGAGTCTGGCGAGCAGTACTTC; cdr3_aa: CASSQEVIGLESGEQYF
j_call: TRBJ1-2; v_call: TRBV5-1; cdr3_length: 15; clone_size: .; d_call: .; cdr3_nt: TGCGCCAGCAGCGAGGGGCGGGGGACGCATGATGGCTACACCTTC; cdr3_aa: CASSEGRGTHDGYTF
j_call: TRBJ2-7; v_call: TRBV3-1/TRBV3-2; cdr3_length: 12; clone_size: .; d_call: .; cdr3_nt: TGTGCCAGCAGCCAAGGCACCGGCGGGCAGTACTTC; cdr3_aa: CASSQGTGGQYF
j_call: TRBJ1-4; v_call: TRBV5-4; cdr3_length: 14; clone_size: .; d_call: .; cdr3_nt: TGTGCCAGCAGGAAGGACAGAATAAGTGAAAAACTGTTTTTT; cdr3_aa: CASRKDRISEKLFF
j_call: TRBJ2-3; v_call: TRBV10-3; cdr3_length: 17; clone_size: .; d_call: .; cdr3_nt: TGTGCCATCAGTACCGGGTCGACGACCCCTAGCACAGATACGCAGTATTTT; cdr3_aa: CAISTGSTTPSTDTQYF
j_call: TRBJ2-1; v_call: TRBV6-5; cdr3_length: 13; clone_size: .; d_call: .; cdr3_nt: TGTGCCAGCAGAGGTCTAGCCTACAATGAGCAGTTCTTC; cdr3_aa: CASRGLAYNEQFF
j_call: TRBJ2-3; v_call: TRBV10-1; cdr3_length: 14; clone_size: once; d_call: TRBD2; cdr3_nt: TGCGCCAGTCGTTCCCGGGGGGGCCTCGATACGCAGTATTTT; cdr3_aa: CASRSRGGLDTQYF
j_call: TRBJ2-7; v_call: TRBV5-4; cdr3_length: 14; clone_size: .; d_call: TRBD1; cdr3_nt: TGTGCCAGCAGCTTAGACAGGGGATCCTACGAGCAGTACTTC; cdr3_aa: CASSLDRGSYEQYF
j_call: TRBJ1-2; v_call: TRBV3-1/TRBV3-2; cdr3_length: 12; clone_size: .; d_call: TRBD1; cdr3_nt: TGTGCCAGCAGCCAAACGGACAGGGTCTTTTCCTTC; cdr3_aa: CASSQTDRVFSF
j_call: TRBJ2-3; v_call: TRBV7-2; cdr3_length: 15; clone_size: .; d_call: TRBD2; cdr3_nt: TGTGCCAGCAGCATGACTAGCGGGAGCACAGATACGCAGTATTTT; cdr3_aa: CASSMTSGSTDTQYF
j_call: TRBJ2-3; v_call: TRBV24-1; cdr3_length: 15; clone_size: .; d_call: .; cdr3_nt: TGTGCCACCAGTGATTCGCAGCCCTCATCGGGTCCGCAGTATTTT; cdr3_aa: CATSDSQPSSGPQYF
j_call: TRBJ1-5; v_call: TRBV19; cdr3_length: 16; clone_size: .; d_call: .; cdr3_nt: TGTGCCAGCCACCTGGGGAGGGGTTATAGCAATCAGCCCCAGCATTTT; cdr3_aa: CASHLGRGYSNQPQHF
j_call: TRBJ1-5; v_call: TRBV18; cdr3_length: 15; clone_size: .; d_call: .; cdr3_nt: TGTGCCAGCTCACCCGGGGGGCACCCCAATCAGCCCCAGCATTTT; cdr3_aa: CASSPGGHPNQPQHF
j_call: TRBJ2-2; v_call: TRBV5-1; cdr3_length: 18; clone_size: .; d_call: TRBD2; cdr3_nt: TGCGCCAGCAGCCACGGACTAGCGGGAGAGTTGGAAAACGGGGAGCTGTTTTTT; cdr3_aa: CASSHGLAGELENGELFF
j_call: TRBJ2-1; v_call: TRBV4-3; cdr3_length: 15; clone_size: .; d_call: TRBD1; cdr3_nt: TGCGCCAGCAGGGTGAATCTATACAGGGGCGATGAGCAGTTCTTC; cdr3_aa: CASRVNLYRGDEQFF
j_call: TRBJ1-2; v_call: TRBV5-4; cdr3_length: 13; clone_size: few; d_call: .; cdr3_nt: TGTGCCAGCAGCGTGGACGGAGTCTATGGCTACACCTTC; cdr3_aa: CASSVDGVYGYTF
j_call: TRBJ1-4; v_call: TRBV5-6; cdr3_length: 16; clone_size: .; d_call: TRBD1; cdr3_nt: TGTGCCAGCAGCTTGGTGGCAGGGGGCGGGATTGAAAAACTGTTTTTT; cdr3_aa: CASSLVAGGGIEKLFF
j_call: TRBJ1-2; v_call: TRBV7-2; cdr3_length: 15; clone_size: .; d_call: .; cdr3_nt: TGTGCCAGCAGCTCCGCCCCCCTCAGGGGCGCTGGCTACACCTTC; cdr3_aa: CASSSAPLRGAGYTF
j_call: TRBJ1-2; v_call: TRBV9; cdr3_length: 16; clone_size: .; d_call: TRBD1; cdr3_nt: TGTGCCAGCAGCGCAATGGGACAGTCGTCTAACTATGGCTACACCTTC; cdr3_aa: CASSAMGQSSNYGYTF
j_call: TRBJ1-2; v_call: TRBV10-3; cdr3_length: 15; clone_size: once; d_call: TRBD1; cdr3_nt: TGTGCCATCAGTGGAGGACAGGGCTTCCTCTATGGCTACACCTTC; cdr3_aa: CAISGGQGFLYGYTF
j_call: TRBJ2-7; v_call: TRBV7-2; cdr3_length: 18; clone_size: .; d_call: TRBD1; cdr3_nt: TGTGCCAGCAGCTTACGGACAGGGGGCGTGCTATCCGCCTACGAGCAGTACTTC; cdr3_aa: CASSLRTGGVLSAYEQYF
j_call: TRBJ2-1; v_call: TRBV6-5; cdr3_length: 15; clone_size: .; d_call: TRBD2; cdr3_nt: TGTGCCAGCAGTATACTAGCGGACCCCCTCCATGAGCAGTTCTTC; cdr3_aa: CASSILADPLHEQFF
j_call: TRBJ1-2; v_call: TRBV29-1; cdr3_length: 11; clone_size: .; d_call: .; cdr3_nt: TGCAGCGCTTGGGCAGGGGAAGGCTACACCTTC; cdr3_aa: CSAWAGEGYTF
j_call: TRBJ2-7; v_call: TRBV3-1/TRBV3-2; cdr3_length: 16; clone_size: .; d_call: TRBD1; cdr3_nt: TGTGCCAGCAGCCAACGCGGGACAGGGAAACGCTACGAGCAGTACTTC; cdr3_aa: CASSQRGTGKRYEQYF
j_call: TRBJ1-6; v_call: TRBV5-5; cdr3_length: 17; clone_size: .; d_call: .; cdr3_nt: TGTGCCAGCAGCTTGGGGGTCCTGCAGGGTGGTGATTCACCCCTCCACTTT; cdr3_aa: CASSLGVLQGGDSPLHF
j_call: TRBJ1-6; v_call: TRBV11-3; cdr3_length: 13; clone_size: .; d_call: .; cdr3_nt: TGTGCCAGCAGCTTAGCCGAGAATTCACCCCTCCACTTT; cdr3_aa: CASSLAENSPLHF
j_call: TRBJ2-2; v_call: TRBV25-1; cdr3_length: 17; clone_size: .; d_call: TRBD2; cdr3_nt: TGTGCCAGCAGTGAAGTAGGGCTAGCGGGTAACACCGGGGAGCTGTTTTTT; cdr3_aa: CASSEVGLAGNTGELFF
j_call: TRBJ2-3; v_call: TRBV9; cdr3_length: 18; clone_size: .; d_call: TRBD2; cdr3_nt: TGTGCCAGCAGCCCCCGCGGGAGCGGGAGGGCCACCACAGATACGCAGTATTTT; cdr3_aa: CASSPRGSGRATTDTQYF
j_call: TRBJ1-4; v_call: TRBV15; cdr3_length: 14; clone_size: .; d_call: TRBD1; cdr3_nt: TGTGCCACCAGCAGGGGGACAGGGATTGAAAAACTGTTTTTT; cdr3_aa: CATSRGTGIEKLFF